Detailed here is one T cell receptor beta chain. Negatively enriched CD4+ T cells were divided by CD45RA into naive and memory. This sample stems from a study of shared clonotypes between healthy human individuals. CDR3 length: 16 amino acids. V lost 6 bases, J lost 0 bases, and 10 bases stayed unmatched. Germline CDR1 and CDR2: MDHEN and SYDVKM. Several immunoSEQ 96-well plates shared each subset's DNA, each plate a replicate. The data were produced by immunoSEQ multiplex PCR, yet TCRdb's version contains in-frame clones alone and is incomplete. The sample holds 2 million to 3 million clones, more than 85% seen once.

This sequence originates from a man between 18 and 29 years old in good health. Some clones in this sample may be carry-over from other donors' samples. Sequenced: naive CD4+ T cells from PBMCs. Subset reported: CD45RA+ positively selected. The chain uses TRBV28 and TRBJ2-7, with TRBD2 matching 8 bases. CDR3 residues: CASRGSGVPNSYEQYF. The CDR3 nucleotides are TGTGCCAGCAGGGGTAGCGGGGTCCCCAACTCCTACGAGCAGTACTTC.